Listed below are T cell receptor beta chains from one sample, sequenced in a study of T cell changes during pregnancy in multiple sclerosis. Libraries were prepared by immunoSEQ multiplex PCR; TCRdb keeps only in-frame clonotypes and omits some of them. The top ten hold about 4.5% of the sample, which has around 50,000 clones, roughly 93% seen once. The source was CD8+ T cells from peripheral blood mononuclear cells, collected in the first trimester of pregnancy. The receptors shown here come from a female donor with multiple sclerosis, enrolled in a pregnancy study. CDR3s include the opening cysteine and the closing phenylalanine or tryptophan. A D gene is named only where the DNA matches it firmly. Clone sizes are given selectively: once, few, many, or a class where the clone is expanded.

cdr3_nt cdr3_aa v_call clone_size j_call d_call
TGTGCCAGCAGCGTAGCCCCAACTGGTCCCCAAGAGACCCAGTACTTC CASSVAPTGPQETQYF TRBV9 NA TRBJ2-5 NA
TGTGCCACCAGCAGAGATTTGGCTAGCGGGAGGCAGGGGCAGTACTTC CATSRDLASGRQGQYF TRBV15 NA TRBJ2-7 TRBD2
TGTGCCAGCAGCTTAGTGGGACACTACGAGCAGTACTTC CASSLVGHYEQYF TRBV7-9 once TRBJ2-7 NA
TGCGCCAGCAGCCAAGACGCGGGGGGGGACTATGGCTACACCTTC CASSQDAGGDYGYTF TRBV4-3 NA TRBJ1-2 NA
TGTGCCACCCTCCTGGGACTAGCGGGAGTCAATGAGCAGTTCTTC CATLLGLAGVNEQFF TRBV28 NA TRBJ2-1 TRBD2
TGTGCCTGGACCCTCGGACAGGGGGTAACTGAAGCTTTCTTT CAWTLGQGVTEAFF TRBV30 NA TRBJ1-1 TRBD1
TGTGCCAGCAGCTTCAAAGGCACAGAGCTTAACTATGGCTACACCTTC CASSFKGTELNYGYTF TRBV5-4 NA TRBJ1-2 NA
TGTGCCAGCAGCGCGGCTCTAACCTACGAGCAGTACTTC CASSAALTYEQYF TRBV13 NA TRBJ2-7 NA
TGTGCCATCAGTGAAAAACAGGGGGCGACTGAAGCTTTCTTT CAISEKQGATEAFF TRBV10-3 NA TRBJ1-1 TRBD1
TGTGCCAGCAGCACCCACAGGGGTGGGGGAAAACTGTTTTTT CASSTHRGGGKLFF TRBV9 NA TRBJ1-4 TRBD1
TGTGCCAGCAGTGAGGGAGGGGCGATCTCTGGAAACACCATATATTTT CASSEGGAISGNTIYF TRBV6-1 NA TRBJ1-3 NA
TGTGCCAGCAGTCTCAAGGGACTAGCGGGATTGAACACCGGGGAGCTGTTTTTT CASSLKGLAGLNTGELFF TRBV27 NA TRBJ2-2 TRBD2